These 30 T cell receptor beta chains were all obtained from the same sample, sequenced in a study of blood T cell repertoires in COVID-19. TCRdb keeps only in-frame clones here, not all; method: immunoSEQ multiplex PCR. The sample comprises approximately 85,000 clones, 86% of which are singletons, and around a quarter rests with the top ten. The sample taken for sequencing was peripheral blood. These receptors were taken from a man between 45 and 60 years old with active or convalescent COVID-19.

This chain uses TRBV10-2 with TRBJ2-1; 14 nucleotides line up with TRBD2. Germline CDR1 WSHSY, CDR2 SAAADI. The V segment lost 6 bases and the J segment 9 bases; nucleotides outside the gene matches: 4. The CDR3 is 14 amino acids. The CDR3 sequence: CASRGLAGVVEQFF. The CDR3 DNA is TGCGCCAGCAGGGGACTAGCGGGAGTGGTTGAGCAGTTCTTC.

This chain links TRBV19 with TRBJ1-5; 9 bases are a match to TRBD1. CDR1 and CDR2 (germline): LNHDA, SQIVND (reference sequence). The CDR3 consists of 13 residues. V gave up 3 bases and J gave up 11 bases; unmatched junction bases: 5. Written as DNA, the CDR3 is TGTGCCAGTAGTATGAGGGGGGACAGGGCCCAGCATTTT. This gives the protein CASSMRGDRAQHF.

The DNA for the CDR3 is TGTGCCAGCAGTTTTCCCGGGACAGTTCACAATCAGCCCCAGCATTTT. As protein: CASSFPGTVHNQPQHF. The genes are TRBV27 and TRBJ1-5; 7 bases fit TRBD1. After removal of 3 bases from V and 3 bases from J, the junction contained 8 bases not matched to a gene. Germline loops: CDR1 MNHEY, CDR2 SMNVEV (reference sequence). This CDR3 spans 16 amino acids.

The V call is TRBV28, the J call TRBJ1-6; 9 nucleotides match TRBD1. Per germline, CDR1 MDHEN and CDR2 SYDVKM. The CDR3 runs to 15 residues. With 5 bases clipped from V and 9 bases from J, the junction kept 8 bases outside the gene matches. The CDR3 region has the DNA TGTGCCAGCAGTCCCTGGGACAGGGAAAGTTCACCCCTCCACTTT. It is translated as CASSPWDRESSPLHF.

CDR3 DNA sequence: TGTGCCAGCAGTTTATCCGAAAGCGGGGGCGGAACCTACGAGCAGTACTTC. Amino acids: CASSLSESGGGTYEQYF. The genes are TRBV28 and TRBJ2-7; TRBD2 agrees at 8 bases. The J segment lost 2 bases and the V segment lost 1 base, leaving 10 bases of the junction unmatched. Germline V gene data show CDR1 as MDHEN and CDR2 as SYDVKM. This CDR3 has 17 residues. The full variable domain, with the rest looked up from reference TRBV28 and TRBJ2-7, is DVKVTQSSRYLVKRTGEKVFLECVQDMDHENMFWYRQDPGLGLRLIYFSYDVKMKEKGDIPEGYSVSREKKERFSLILESASTNQTSMYLCASSLSESGGGTYEQYFGPGTRLTVT.

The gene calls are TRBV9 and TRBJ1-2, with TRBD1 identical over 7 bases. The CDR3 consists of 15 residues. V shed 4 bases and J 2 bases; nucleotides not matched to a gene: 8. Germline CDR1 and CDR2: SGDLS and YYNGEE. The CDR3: CASSRTLQGNYGYTF. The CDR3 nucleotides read TGTGCCAGCAGCCGAACGCTACAGGGGAACTATGGCTACACCTTC.

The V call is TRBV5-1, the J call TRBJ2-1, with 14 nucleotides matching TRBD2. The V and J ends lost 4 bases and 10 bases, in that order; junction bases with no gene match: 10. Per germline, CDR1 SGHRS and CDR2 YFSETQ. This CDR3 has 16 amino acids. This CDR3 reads CASSKNPGLAGEEQFF. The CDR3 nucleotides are TGCGCCAGCAGCAAAAATCCGGGACTAGCGGGAGAAGAGCAGTTCTTC.

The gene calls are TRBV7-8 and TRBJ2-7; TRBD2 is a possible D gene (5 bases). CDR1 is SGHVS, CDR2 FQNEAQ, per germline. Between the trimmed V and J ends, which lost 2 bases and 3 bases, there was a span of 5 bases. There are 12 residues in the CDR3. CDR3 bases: TGTGCCAGCAGCTTACGGGACTACGAGCAGTACTTC. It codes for CASSLRDYEQYF. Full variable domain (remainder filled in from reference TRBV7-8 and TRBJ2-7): GAGVSQSPRYKVAKRGQDVALRCDPISGHVSLFWYQQALGQGPEFLTYFQNEAQLDKSGLPSDRFFAERPEGSVSTLKIQRTQQEDSAVYLCASSLRDYEQYFGPGTRLTVT.

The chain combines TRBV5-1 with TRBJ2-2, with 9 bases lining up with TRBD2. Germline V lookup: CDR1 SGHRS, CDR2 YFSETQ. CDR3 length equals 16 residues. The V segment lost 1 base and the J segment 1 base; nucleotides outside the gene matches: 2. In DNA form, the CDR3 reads TGCGCCAGCAGCTTGATAGCGGGAGAGAACACCGGGGAGCTGTTTTTT. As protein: CASSLIAGENTGELFF.

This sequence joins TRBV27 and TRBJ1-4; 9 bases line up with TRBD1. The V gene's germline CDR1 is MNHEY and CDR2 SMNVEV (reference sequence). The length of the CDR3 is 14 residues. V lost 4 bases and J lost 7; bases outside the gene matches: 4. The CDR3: CASSSTGGSEKLFF. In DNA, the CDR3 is TGTGCCAGCAGTTCCACAGGGGGCTCTGAAAAACTGTTTTTT.

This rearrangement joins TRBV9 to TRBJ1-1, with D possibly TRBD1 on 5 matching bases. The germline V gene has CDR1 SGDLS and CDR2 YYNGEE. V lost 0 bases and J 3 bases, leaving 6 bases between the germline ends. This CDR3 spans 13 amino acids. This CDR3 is CASSVGGDTEAFF. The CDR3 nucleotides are TGTGCCAGCAGCGTAGGGGGGGACACTGAAGCTTTCTTT.

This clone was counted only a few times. The CDR3 region has the DNA TGTGCCACCAGTGACCCCAGGGGGCGAGAGACCCAGTACTTC. It translates to CATSDPRGRETQYF. This rearrangement joins TRBV24-1 to TRBJ2-5; 8 nucleotides agree with TRBD1. Germline-derived CDR1 and CDR2 are KGHDR and SFDVKD. This CDR3 contains 14 residues. V shed 4 bases, J shed 4 bases, and the junction held 4 bases outside the gene matches.

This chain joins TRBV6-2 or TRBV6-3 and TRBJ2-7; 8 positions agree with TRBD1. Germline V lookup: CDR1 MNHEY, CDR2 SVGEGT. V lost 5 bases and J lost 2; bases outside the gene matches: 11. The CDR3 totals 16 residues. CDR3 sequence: CASSDPGTGDTYEQYF. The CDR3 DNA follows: TGTGCCAGCAGTGACCCTGGGACAGGAGATACCTACGAGCAGTACTTC.

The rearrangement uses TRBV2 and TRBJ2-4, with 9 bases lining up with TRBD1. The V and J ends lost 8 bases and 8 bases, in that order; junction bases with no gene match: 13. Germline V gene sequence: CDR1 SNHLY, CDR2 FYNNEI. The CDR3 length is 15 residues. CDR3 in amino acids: CASHADRGIVDIQYF. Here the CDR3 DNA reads TGTGCCAGCCACGCCGACAGGGGGATAGTGGACATTCAGTACTTC. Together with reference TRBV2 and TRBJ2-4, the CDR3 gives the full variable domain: EPEVTQTPSHQVTQMGQEVILRCVPISNHLYFYWYRQILGQKVEFLVSFYNNEISEKSEIFDDQFSVERPDGSNFTLKIRSTKLEDSAMYFCASHADRGIVDIQYFGAGTRLSVL.

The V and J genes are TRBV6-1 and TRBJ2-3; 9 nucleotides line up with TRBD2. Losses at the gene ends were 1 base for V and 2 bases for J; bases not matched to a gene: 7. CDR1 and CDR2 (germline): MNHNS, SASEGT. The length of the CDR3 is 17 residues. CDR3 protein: CASSEGGRGGFTDTQYF. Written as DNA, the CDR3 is TGTGCCAGCAGTGAAGGTGGGCGGGGGGGCTTCACAGATACGCAGTATTTT.

CDR3: CASSPLTAQGYGYTF. CDR3 DNA sequence: TGTGCCAGCTCACCTTTGACAGCTCAGGGCTATGGCTACACCTTC. The chain links TRBV18 to TRBJ1-2; the D gene is possibly TRBD1 (5 bases). Germline values: CDR1 KGHSH, CDR2 LQKENI. V lost 3 bases and J 4 bases, leaving 15 bases between the germline ends. The CDR3 runs to 15 residues.

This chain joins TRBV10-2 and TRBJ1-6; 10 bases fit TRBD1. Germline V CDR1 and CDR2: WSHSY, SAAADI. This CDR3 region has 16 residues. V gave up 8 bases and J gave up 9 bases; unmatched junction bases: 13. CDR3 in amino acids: CASSAGTGAKSSPLHF. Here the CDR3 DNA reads TGCGCCAGCTCGGCCGGGACAGGGGCAAAGAGTTCACCCCTCCACTTT.

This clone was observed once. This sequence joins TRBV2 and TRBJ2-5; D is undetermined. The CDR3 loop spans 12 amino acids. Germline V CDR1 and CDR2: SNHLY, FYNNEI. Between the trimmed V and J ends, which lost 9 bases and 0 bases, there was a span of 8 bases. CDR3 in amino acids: CASLLNQETQYF. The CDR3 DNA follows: TGTGCCAGTCTACTGAACCAAGAGACCCAGTACTTC. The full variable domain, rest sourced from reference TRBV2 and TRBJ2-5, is EPEVTQTPSHQVTQMGQEVILRCVPISNHLYFYWYRQILGQKVEFLVSFYNNEISEKSEIFDDQFSVERPDGSNFTLKIRSTKLEDSAMYFCASLLNQETQYFGPGTRLLVL.

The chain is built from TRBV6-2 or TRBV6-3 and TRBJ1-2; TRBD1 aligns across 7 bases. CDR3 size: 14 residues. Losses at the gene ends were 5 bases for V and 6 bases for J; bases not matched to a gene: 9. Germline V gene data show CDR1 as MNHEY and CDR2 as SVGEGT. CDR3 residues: CASSPDRVTDGYTF. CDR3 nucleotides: TGTGCCAGCAGTCCCGACAGGGTTACCGATGGCTACACCTTC.

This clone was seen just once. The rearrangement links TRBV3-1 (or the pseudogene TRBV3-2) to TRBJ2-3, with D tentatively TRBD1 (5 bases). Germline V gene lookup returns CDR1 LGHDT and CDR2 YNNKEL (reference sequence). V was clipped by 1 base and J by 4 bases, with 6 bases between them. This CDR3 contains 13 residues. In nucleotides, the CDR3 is TGTGCCAGCAGCCAAGCCAGGGCAGATACGCAGTATTTT. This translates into CASSQARADTQYF.

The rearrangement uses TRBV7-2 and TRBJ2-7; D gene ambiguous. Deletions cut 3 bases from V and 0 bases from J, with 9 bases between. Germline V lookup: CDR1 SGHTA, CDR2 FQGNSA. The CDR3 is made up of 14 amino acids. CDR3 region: CASSFNSLSYEQYF. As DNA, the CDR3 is TGTGCCAGCAGCTTCAACAGCCTCTCCTACGAGCAGTACTTC.

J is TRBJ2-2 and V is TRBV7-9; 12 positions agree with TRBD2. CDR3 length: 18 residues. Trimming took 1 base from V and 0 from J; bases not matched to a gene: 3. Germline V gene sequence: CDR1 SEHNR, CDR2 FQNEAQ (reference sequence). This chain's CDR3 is CASSLETSGGSNTGELFF. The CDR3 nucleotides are TGTGCCAGCAGCTTAGAGACTAGCGGGGGATCGAACACCGGGGAGCTGTTTTTT.

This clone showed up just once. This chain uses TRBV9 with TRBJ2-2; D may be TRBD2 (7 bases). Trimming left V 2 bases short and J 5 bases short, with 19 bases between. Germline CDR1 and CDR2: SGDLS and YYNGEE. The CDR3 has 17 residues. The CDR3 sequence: CASSVWGRELRTGELFF. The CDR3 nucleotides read TGTGCCAGCAGCGTGTGGGGGCGGGAGCTGAGGACCGGGGAGCTGTTTTTT.

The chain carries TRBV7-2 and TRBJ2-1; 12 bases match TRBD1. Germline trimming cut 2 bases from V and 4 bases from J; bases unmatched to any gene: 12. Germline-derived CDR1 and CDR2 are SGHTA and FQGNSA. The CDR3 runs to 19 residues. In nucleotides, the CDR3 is TGTGCCAGCAGCTTACGGGGGACAGGGGGCACCTTGGGTTACAATGAGCAGTTCTTC. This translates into CASSLRGTGGTLGYNEQFF.

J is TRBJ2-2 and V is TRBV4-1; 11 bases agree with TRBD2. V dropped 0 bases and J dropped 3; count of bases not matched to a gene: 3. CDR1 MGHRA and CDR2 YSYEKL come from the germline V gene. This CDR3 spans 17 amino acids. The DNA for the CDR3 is TGCGCCAGCAGCCAAGATATGGGACTAGCGGACACCGGGGAGCTGTTTTTT. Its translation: CASSQDMGLADTGELFF.

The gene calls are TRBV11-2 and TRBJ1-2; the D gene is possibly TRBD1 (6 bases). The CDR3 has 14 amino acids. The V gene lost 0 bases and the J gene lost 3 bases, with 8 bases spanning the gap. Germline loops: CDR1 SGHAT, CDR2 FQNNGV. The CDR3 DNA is TGTGCCAGCAGCTTAGACAGGGGATACTATGGCTACACCTTC. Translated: CASSLDRGYYGYTF.

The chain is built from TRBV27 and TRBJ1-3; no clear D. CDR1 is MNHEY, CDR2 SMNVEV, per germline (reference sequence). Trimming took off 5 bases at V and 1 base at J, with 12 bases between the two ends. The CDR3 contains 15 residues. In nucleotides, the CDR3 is TGTGCCAGCAGTAAAACAGAGGGTTCTGGAAACACCATATATTTT. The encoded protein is CASSKTEGSGNTIYF.

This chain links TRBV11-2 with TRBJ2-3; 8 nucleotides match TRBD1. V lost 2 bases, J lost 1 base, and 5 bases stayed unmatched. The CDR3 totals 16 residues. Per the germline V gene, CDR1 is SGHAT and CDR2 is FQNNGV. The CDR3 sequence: CASSLRAGGGTDTQYF. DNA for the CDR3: TGTGCCAGCAGCTTAAGGGCAGGGGGCGGCACAGATACGCAGTATTTT.

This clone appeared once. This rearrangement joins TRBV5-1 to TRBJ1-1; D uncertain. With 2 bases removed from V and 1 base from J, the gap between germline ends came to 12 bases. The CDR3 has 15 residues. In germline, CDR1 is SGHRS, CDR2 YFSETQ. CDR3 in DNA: TGCGCCAGCAGCTTCGACGGACGGGGGAACACTGAAGCTTTCTTT. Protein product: CASSFDGRGNTEAFF.

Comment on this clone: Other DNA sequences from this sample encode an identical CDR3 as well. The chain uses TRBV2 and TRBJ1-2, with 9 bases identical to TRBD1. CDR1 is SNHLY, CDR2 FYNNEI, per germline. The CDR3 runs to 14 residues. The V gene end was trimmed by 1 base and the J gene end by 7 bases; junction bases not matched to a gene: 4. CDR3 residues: CASSEGRDRAGYTF. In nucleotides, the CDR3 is TGTGCCAGCAGTGAAGGGAGGGACAGGGCTGGCTACACCTTC.